Detailed here is one T cell receptor beta chain. Its specificity is unknown. The data derive from a study of CD8 T cells in ankylosing spondylitis. Broader study findings: A number of the motif variants had already been described in reactive arthritis synovial fluid and blood. Ankylosing spondylitis blood seemed to carry a telltale TCR beta motif made of under ten highly homologous variants. Significantly higher representation of disease-linked clones was reported for matched ankylosing spondylitis synovial fluid.

Germline CDR1 SGHRS, CDR2 YFSETQ. CDR3 size: 15 residues. The junction had 6 bases not matched to a gene; V was cut back by 2 bases and J by 9 bases. Library preparation for TCR beta used quantitative 5'-RACE with molecular barcodes. Using its own MiXCR run on the 5' RACE reads, TCRdb lists one record per CDR3 protein. In the table there are approximately 550,000 distinct CDR3 sequences, about 13% of which are singletons. V usage is TRBV5-1 and J usage is TRBJ1-6, with TRBD1 matching 9 bases. The TCR was taken from a male donor with ankylosing spondylitis. Sequencing used blood, either unsorted or a sorted T cell fraction (not recorded which). CDR3: CASSFGTGNSSPLHF. CDR3 bases: TGCGCCAGCAGCTTCGGGACAGGGAACAGTTCACCCCTCCACTTT.